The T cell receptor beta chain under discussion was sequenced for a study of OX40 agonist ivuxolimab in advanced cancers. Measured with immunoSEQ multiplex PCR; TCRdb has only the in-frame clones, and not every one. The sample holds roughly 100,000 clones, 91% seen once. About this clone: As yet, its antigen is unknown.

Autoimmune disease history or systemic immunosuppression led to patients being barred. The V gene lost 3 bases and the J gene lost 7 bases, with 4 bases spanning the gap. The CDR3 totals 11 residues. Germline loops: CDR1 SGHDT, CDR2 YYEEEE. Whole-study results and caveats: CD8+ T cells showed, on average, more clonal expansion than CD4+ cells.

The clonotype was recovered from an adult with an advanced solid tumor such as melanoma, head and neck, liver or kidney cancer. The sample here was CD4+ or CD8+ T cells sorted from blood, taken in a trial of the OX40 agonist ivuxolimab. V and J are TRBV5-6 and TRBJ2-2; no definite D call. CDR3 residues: CASSSYGELFF. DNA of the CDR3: TGTGCCAGCAGCTCTTACGGGGAGCTGTTTTTT.